This T cell receptor beta chain is drawn from a study of blood T cell repertoires in COVID-19. Study in general: Some COVID-19 samples were acute and others convalescent; all came from the United States, Italy and Spain. The cDNA or gDNA used as material had been derived from T cells, B-cell-depleted T cells, or PBMCs.

V was shortened by 5 bases and J by 9 bases, with 22 bases between the two germline ends. The CDR3 is made up of 15 amino acids. The germline V gene has CDR1 MNHNY and CDR2 SVGAGI (reference sequence). In the study's own analysis: Amplification of reference gene primers was used by the study to estimate nucleated cell counts. Measured with immunoSEQ multiplex PCR; TCRdb has only the in-frame clones, and not every one. The V and J calls and clone size come from that table; D and trimming were worked out from the DNA. This table holds 300,000 to 400,000 clones, 87% found once. While infection was still active, Seattle patients were enrolled and then followed longitudinally.

This chain connects TRBV6-6 to TRBJ1-2, with D possibly matching TRBD1 (5 bases). Sequencing was done on a sample of peripheral blood. This receptor was taken from a woman aged 60-75 years with COVID-19, enrolled during active disease. In DNA form, the CDR3 reads TGTGCCAGCAGTAAGGGGTCGTCCTCGTCGAGTAGCTACACCTTC. It encodes CASSKGSSSSSSYTF.